This passage covers 5 T cell receptor beta chains from one sample sequenced in a study of control samples from healthy donors and cancer patients. Data came from immunoSEQ multiplex PCR; TCRdb stores just in-frame clones and leaves some out. The sample includes some 130,000 clones, about 91% of them seen just once. Sequencing was carried out using blood. The receptors come from a man aged 35 to 55 in good health.

This rearrangement joins TRBV5-1 to TRBJ1-2, with 8 bases lining up with TRBD1. With 5 bases clipped from V and 4 bases from J, the junction kept 7 bases outside the gene matches. The CDR3 spans 14 residues. Per the germline V gene, CDR1 is SGHRS and CDR2 is YFSETQ. The CDR3 here is CASRGQEGFYGYTF. The CDR3 bases are TGCGCCAGCAGGGGACAGGAGGGGTTCTATGGCTACACCTTC.

The chain combines TRBV4-2 with TRBJ1-4; maybe TRBD1 (6 bases). V lost 2 bases and J lost 5, with 9 bases in between. The CDR3 length is 14 residues. Germline values: CDR1 LGHNA, CDR2 YNFKEQ. CDR3 nucleotides: TGTGCCAGCAGCCAATTTGGACAGAATGAAAAACTGTTTTTT. It translates to CASSQFGQNEKLFF.

This chain connects TRBV7-8 to TRBJ2-7; D could derive from TRBD1 or TRBD2 (5 bases each). This CDR3 has 18 amino acids. Deletions cut 5 bases from V and 0 bases from J, with 23 bases between. The germline gives CDR1 SGHVS, CDR2 FQNEAQ. Written as DNA, the CDR3 is TGTGCCAGCAGCGGACACGGCGGGCAGACTGCCAGCTCCTACGAGCAGTACTTC. Translated: CASSGHGGQTASSYEQYF.

The chain uses TRBV19 and TRBJ1-5; D might be TRBD1 (6 bases). CDR3 length equals 16 residues. V was clipped by 7 bases and J by 0 bases, with 16 bases between them. The germline gives CDR1 LNHDA, CDR2 SQIVND (reference sequence). The CDR3 coding sequence is TGTGCCAGTAACCAAGGACAGTCTTATAGCAATCAGCCCCAGCATTTT. Protein sequence: CASNQGQSYSNQPQHF.

J is TRBJ2-3 and V is TRBV7-9, with TRBD2 matching 7 bases. Germline-derived CDR1 and CDR2 are SEHNR and FQNEAQ (reference sequence). There are 17 residues in the CDR3. With V trimmed by 5 bases and J by 1 base, 12 bases remained unmatched. CDR3 sequence reads: CASSPPGGTDGTDTQYF. The DNA for the CDR3 is TGTGCCAGCAGCCCCCCGGGGGGTACAGACGGCACAGATACGCAGTATTTT.